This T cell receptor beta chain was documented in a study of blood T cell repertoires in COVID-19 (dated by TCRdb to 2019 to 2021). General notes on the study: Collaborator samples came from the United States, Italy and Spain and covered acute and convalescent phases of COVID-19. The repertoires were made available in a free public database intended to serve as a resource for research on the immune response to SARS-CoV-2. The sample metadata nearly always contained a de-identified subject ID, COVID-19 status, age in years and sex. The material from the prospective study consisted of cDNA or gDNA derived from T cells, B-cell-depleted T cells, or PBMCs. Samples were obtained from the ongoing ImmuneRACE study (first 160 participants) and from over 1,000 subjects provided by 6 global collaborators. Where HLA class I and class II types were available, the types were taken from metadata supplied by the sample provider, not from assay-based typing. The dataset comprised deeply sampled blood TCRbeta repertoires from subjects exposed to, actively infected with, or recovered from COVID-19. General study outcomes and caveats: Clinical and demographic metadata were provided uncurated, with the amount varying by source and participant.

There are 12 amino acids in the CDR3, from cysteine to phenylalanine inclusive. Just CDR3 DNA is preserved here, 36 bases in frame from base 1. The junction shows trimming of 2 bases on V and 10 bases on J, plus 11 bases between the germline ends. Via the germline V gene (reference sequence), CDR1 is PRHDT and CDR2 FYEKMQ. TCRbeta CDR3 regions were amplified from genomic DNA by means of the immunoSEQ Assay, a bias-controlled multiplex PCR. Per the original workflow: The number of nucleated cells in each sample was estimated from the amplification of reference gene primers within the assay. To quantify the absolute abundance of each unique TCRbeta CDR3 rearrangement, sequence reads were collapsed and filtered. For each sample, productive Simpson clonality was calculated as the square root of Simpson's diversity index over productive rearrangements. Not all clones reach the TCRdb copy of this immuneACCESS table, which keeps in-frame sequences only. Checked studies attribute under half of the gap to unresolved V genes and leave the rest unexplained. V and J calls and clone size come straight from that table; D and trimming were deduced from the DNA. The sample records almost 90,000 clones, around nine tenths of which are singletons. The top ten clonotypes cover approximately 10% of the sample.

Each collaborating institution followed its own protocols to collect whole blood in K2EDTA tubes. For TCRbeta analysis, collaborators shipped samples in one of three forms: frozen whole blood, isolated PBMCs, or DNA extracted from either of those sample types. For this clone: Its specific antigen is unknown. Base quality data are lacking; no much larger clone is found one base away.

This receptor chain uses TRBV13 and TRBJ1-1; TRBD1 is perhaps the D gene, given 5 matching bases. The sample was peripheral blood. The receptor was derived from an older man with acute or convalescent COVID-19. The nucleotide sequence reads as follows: TGTGCCAGCAGCTTAACGGGGGAAGGAGCTTTCTTT. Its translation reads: CASSLTGEGAFF.